This T cell receptor beta chain derives from a study of molecular identifiers for immune sequencing clone quantification. CDR3 length: 16 amino acids. V lost 4 bases to trimming and J lost 3 bases; unmatched junction nucleotides: 9. In germline, CDR1 is LGHNA, CDR2 YNFKEQ. TCRdb called the PCR reads again in MiXCR, with one record for every CDR3 protein. The sample holds nearly 650,000 distinct CDR3 sequences, roughly 27% seen once. The rearrangement uses TRBV4-2 and TRBJ2-3, with TRBD1 identical over 8 bases. What was sequenced was naive CD8+ T cells from blood, with Jurkat cell RNA spiked in. Subset defined: FACS-sorted CD8+CD4-CCR7+CD45RA+ naive T cells. The TCR comes from a human donor in good health. Some libraries in this study had Jurkat cell RNA spiked in. CDR3 loop: CASSLGAGQDTDTQYF. As DNA, the CDR3 is TGTGCCAGCAGCCTCGGGGCGGGACAGGATACAGATACGCAGTATTTT.